A single sample is the source of the 16 T cell receptor beta chains below, sequenced in a study of T cells in Graves' hyperthyroidism and ophthalmopathy. RNA transcripts served as the template for amplifying TCR beta CDR3 regions. Using the HTBI primer set, a first-round RT-PCR was run on the TCR CDR3. Each CDR3 protein gets one entry after TCRdb re-called the multiplex PCR reads with MiXCR. In the table there are hundreds of thousands of distinct CDR3 sequences, roughly a third of which are singletons. The sequenced sample consisted of blood. These receptors came from a woman aged 40 to 50 with Graves' hyperthyroidism.

This clonotype showed up just a few times. The chain has TRBV7-2 and TRBJ2-7; 8 nucleotides match TRBD2. Trimming took 1 base from V and 3 from J; bases not matched to a gene: 8. Germline V lookup: CDR1 SGHTA, CDR2 FQGNSA. The CDR3 length is 16 residues. The CDR3 bases are TGTGCCAGCAGCTTAGAGGATGGACTAGCTGGCTACGAGCAGTACTTC. Translated: CASSLEDGLAGYEQYF.

The V gene is TRBV12-3 or TRBV12-4, the J gene TRBJ2-7; 14 nucleotides align to TRBD2. This CDR3 has 14 amino acids. Trimming cost V 4 bases and J 12 bases; bases outside gene matches: 8. The CDR3 sequence: CASSSPGLAGVVYF. The CDR3 DNA reads as TGTGCCAGCAGTTCACCGGGACTAGCGGGAGTGGTGTACTTC.

The sample holds many counts of this clonotype. The chain joins TRBV29-1 to TRBJ2-7, with a tentative D call TRBD1 (8 bases). V was pared by 4 bases and J by 7 bases, with 17 bases between. CDR3 length: 13 residues. Looked up from germline, CDR1 is SQVTM and CDR2 is ANQGSEA. The CDR3 loop is CSVADRGLREQYF. The CDR3 DNA is TGCAGCGTTGCCGACAGGGGACTAAGGGAGCAGTACTTC.

This clonotype has at least ten counts. The rearrangement joins TRBV2 to TRBJ1-2; 8 bases match TRBD1. The germline V gene has CDR1 SNHLY and CDR2 FYNNEI. The V gene end was trimmed by 2 bases and the J gene end by 4 bases; junction bases not matched to a gene: 6. The CDR3 has 15 amino acids. CDR3 region: CASSERTGMVYGYTF. CDR3 bases: TGTGCCAGCAGTGAACGGACAGGGATGGTCTATGGCTACACCTTC.

In regard to this clonotype: This sequence may be a read error, since a much larger clone differs from it by one base. The rearrangement joins TRBV7-2 to TRBJ1-2, with D maybe TRBD1 (5 bases). This CDR3 spans 13 amino acids. Germline V gene data show CDR1 as SGHTA and CDR2 as FQGNSA. CDR3 region: CASSLGGVHGNTF. The CDR3 nucleotides read TGTGCCAGCAGCTTAGGAGGGGTTCATGGCAACACCTTC. Filled out from reference TRBV7-2 and TRBJ1-2, the complete variable domain reads GAGVSQSPSNKVTEKGKDVELRCDPISGHTALYWYRQSLGQGLEFLIYFQGNSAPDKSGLPSDRFSAERTGGSVSTLTIQRTQQEDSAVYLCASSLGGVHGNTFGSGTRLTVV.

This clonotype was counted once. Given a much more abundant clone one base away, this may be a read error. The chain carries TRBV7-9 and TRBJ2-7; 10 bases are a match to TRBD1. The CDR3 contains 15 residues. Germline assignment: CDR1 SEHNR and CDR2 FQNEAQ (reference sequence). CDR3 DNA: TGTGTCAGCAGCTTAGAGGGACAGGGGACCTACGAGCAGTACTTC. Translated, it gives CVSSLEGQGTYEQYF.

The V and J genes are TRBV5-1 and TRBJ2-2; D is perhaps TRBD1 or TRBD2 (6 bases each). V gave up 9 bases and J gave up 4 bases, with 16 bases separating them. The CDR3 has 14 amino acids. Germline CDR1 and CDR2: SGHRS and YFSETQ. In DNA, the CDR3 is TGCGCCACCCATTCGGGGGCCGGCACCGGGGAGCTGTTTTTT. It yields the protein CATHSGAGTGELFF.

The CDR3 is CASSLWKYQPQHF. CDR3 in DNA: TGTGCCAGCAGTTTATGGAAGTATCAGCCCCAGCATTTT. V is TRBV28 and J is TRBJ1-5; D unclear. The CDR3 loop spans 13 amino acids. CDR1 and CDR2 from the germline V gene are MDHEN and SYDVKM. Trimming took off 0 bases at V and 5 bases at J, with 5 bases between the two ends.

There are a few counts of this clonotype. The chain has TRBV4-3 and TRBJ1-1, with D perhaps TRBD1 (6 bases). This CDR3 has 12 amino acids. In germline, CDR1 is LGHNA, CDR2 YSLEER. Deletions cut 3 bases from V and 11 bases from J, with 13 bases between. The CDR3 nucleotides are TGCGCCAGCAGCCACGGGGGGCAAATGGCTTTCTTT. It yields the protein CASSHGGQMAFF.

The chain uses TRBV7-2 and TRBJ1-1; no reliable D call. Germline-derived CDR1 and CDR2 are SGHTA and FQGNSA. Trimming took 4 bases from V and 1 from J, leaving 7 bases between them. The CDR3 is 13 amino acids. DNA of the CDR3: TGTGCCAGCAGCTCCCTCGAGAACACTGAAGCTTTCTTT. Residues: CASSSLENTEAFF.

This clonotype was counted only a few times. The genes are TRBV5-4 and TRBJ1-4, with 10 bases fitting TRBD1. Germline V CDR1 and CDR2: SGHNT, YYREEE (reference sequence). The J segment lost 7 bases and the V segment lost 5 bases, leaving 8 bases of the junction unmatched. The CDR3 contains 15 residues. The CDR3 region has the DNA TGTGCCAGCAGTGCTTGGGGGACAGGGGCTGAAAAACTGTTTTTT. Residues: CASSAWGTGAEKLFF.

In this sample, this clonotype turned up many times. The chain uses TRBV7-9 and TRBJ2-5; maybe TRBD2 (5 bases). CDR1 and CDR2 (germline): SEHNR, FQNEAQ (reference sequence). The CDR3 is 15 amino acids. The V end lost 1 base, the J end lost 5 bases, and 14 bases lay between the germline ends. CDR3 amino acids: CASSLDGLGPETQYF. The CDR3 DNA is TGTGCCAGCAGCTTAGATGGACTTGGGCCCGAGACCCAGTACTTC. Complete variable domain (other parts from reference TRBV7-9 and TRBJ2-5): DTGVSQNPRHKITKRGQNVTFRCDPISEHNRLYWYRQTLGQGPEFLTYFQNEAQLEKSRLLSDRFSAERPKGSFSTLEIQRTEQGDSAMYLCASSLDGLGPETQYFGPGTRLLVL.

This sequence joins TRBV7-2 and TRBJ2-2; perhaps TRBD1 as D (7 bases). Per germline, CDR1 SGHTA and CDR2 FQGNSA. This CDR3 has 17 residues. Trimming shortened V by 0 bases and J by 2 bases, and 13 bases separated the two germline ends. CDR3 DNA sequence: TGTGCCAGCAGCTTAGCGTGGAGGGGGCCTAACACCGGGGAGCTGTTTTTT. This gives the protein CASSLAWRGPNTGELFF.

Worth noting for this clonotype: Relative to the germline gene, one junction end is altered; a read error may explain this. This chain joins TRBV28 and TRBJ2-5; 9 bases are shared with TRBD1. The CDR3 is 14 amino acids. Germline V gives CDR1 MDHEN, CDR2 SYDVKM. The CDR3: CASRLGTGQGTQYF. As DNA, the CDR3 is TGTGCCAGCAGGTTAGGGACAGGGCAAGGGACCCAGTACTTC.

This clonotype occurred a few times. The chain links TRBV25-1 to TRBJ2-5; TRBD2 is a possible D gene (5 bases). Trimming left V 5 bases short and J 5 bases short, with 15 bases between. The CDR3 consists of 14 residues. Germline CDR1 is MGHDK and CDR2 is SYGVNS. DNA of the CDR3: TGTGCCAGCAGTTCTCTAGCTAATGCGGAGACCCAGTACTTC. It is translated as CASSSLANAETQYF.

The chain joins TRBV5-6 to TRBJ1-1; 7 bases map to TRBD1. CDR1 is SGHDT and CDR2 is YYEEEE in the germline V gene. CDR3 length equals 15 residues. Trimming cost V 6 bases and J 0 bases; bases outside gene matches: 8. The CDR3 spells CASTDRQGLNTEAFF. The CDR3 nucleotides read TGTGCCAGCACCGATAGACAGGGCTTGAACACTGAAGCTTTCTTT.